The rows below give T cell receptor beta chains drawn from one sample of a study of early T cells in non-severe SARS-CoV-2 infection. TCRdb used MiXCR to reprocess the 5' RACE reads, holding one entry per CDR3 protein. This table has over 45,000 distinct CDR3 sequences, roughly 16% appearing once. The specimen was whole blood, collected at baseline. These receptors all stem from an adult who was a healthcare worker with PCR-confirmed SARS-CoV-2 infection or an uninfected control (not recorded which). The CDR3 runs from the conserved cysteine through the conserved F or W. The order of the fields is J gene, clone size, V gene, D gene, CDR3 protein, CDR3 DNA. A D gene is named only where the DNA matches it firmly. Size is omitted from some rows. Given values are once, few, many or a class for expanded clones.

>TRBJ2-1|-|TRBV12-3/TRBV12-4|-
CASSFGVFNEQFF
TGTGCCAGCAGTTTCGGGGTTTTCAATGAGCAGTTCTTC
>TRBJ2-1|few|TRBV18|-
CASSPRPGTPYNEQFF
TGTGCCAGCTCACCACGTCCCGGGACACCCTACAATGAGCAGTTCTTC
>TRBJ2-2|-|TRBV5-5|-
CASSSGASTGELFF
TGTGCCAGCAGCTCCGGAGCGAGCACCGGGGAGCTGTTTTTT
>TRBJ2-1|few|TRBV7-2|TRBD2
CASSSVLAGGTNEQFF
TGTGCCAGCAGCTCAGTTCTAGCGGGGGGGACCAATGAGCAGTTCTTC
>TRBJ1-2|medium-sized|TRBV10-3|-
CAISRGEIDGYTF
TGTGCCATCAGCAGGGGAGAGATCGATGGCTACACCTTC
>TRBJ1-1|few|TRBV20-1|-
CSARSVGSPEAFF
TGCAGTGCTAGATCGGTGGGGTCCCCTGAAGCTTTCTTT
>TRBJ2-1|-|TRBV7-8|-
CASSPLLRGQFF
TGTGCCAGCAGCCCGCTACTCAGAGGGCAGTTCTTC
>TRBJ2-3|many|TRBV10-2|-
CASSESPWDTQYF
TGCGCCAGCAGTGAGTCGCCGTGGGATACGCAGTATTTT
>TRBJ2-3|-|TRBV9|TRBD2
CASSPGDSGGRTQYF
TGTGCCAGCAGTCCCGGGGACAGCGGGGGGCGTACGCAGTATTTT
>TRBJ2-3|few|TRBV7-3|-
CASSPVSGPSTDTQYF
TGTGCCAGCAGCCCCGTAAGCGGACCTAGCACAGATACGCAGTATTTT
>TRBJ1-6|many|TRBV7-9|-
CASSLDGEAPLHF
TGTGCCAGCAGCTTAGACGGAGAGGCACCCCTCCACTTT
>TRBJ2-4|many|TRBV27|-
CASSFGRAKNIQYF
TGTGCCAGCAGTTTTGGCAGAGCCAAAAACATTCAGTACTTC
>TRBJ2-7|many|TRBV11-2|TRBD1
CASRGQGNYEQYF
TGTGCCAGCAGGGGACAGGGAAACTACGAGCAGTACTTC
>TRBJ2-2|many|TRBV28|-
CASNLYGELFF
TGTGCCAGCAATCTTTACGGGGAGCTGTTTTTT
>TRBJ2-7|few|TRBV6-5|-
CASSKINPYEQYF
TGTGCCAGCAGTAAGATAAACCCCTACGAGCAGTACTTC
>TRBJ2-1|few|TRBV20-1|-
CSASLAPLAYNEQFF
TGCAGTGCTAGCTTAGCGCCATTGGCCTACAATGAGCAGTTCTTC
>TRBJ1-6|-|TRBV6-5|TRBD1
CASSSGTGGLPLHF
TGTGCCAGCAGTTCCGGGACAGGGGGCTTACCCCTCCACTTT
>TRBJ2-4|few|TRBV6-4|-
CASSDQVSENIQYF
TGTGCCAGCAGTGACCAGGTTAGCGAAAACATTCAGTACTTC
>TRBJ2-4|-|TRBV15|TRBD1
CATSSGTGQDLAKNIQYF
TGTGCCACCAGCAGTGGGACAGGGCAGGATCTAGCCAAAAACATTCAGTACTTC
>TRBJ2-2|few|TRBV6-1|-
CASSEIPGTYGELFF
TGTGCCAGCAGTGAAATCCCGGGCACATACGGGGAGCTGTTTTTT
>TRBJ2-6|many|TRBV3-1|-
CASSQQQHGHSGANVLTF
TGTGCCAGCAGCCAACAGCAGCACGGCCACTCTGGGGCCAACGTCCTGACTTTC
>TRBJ2-7|many|TRBV20-1|TRBD2
CSASTTSGGATYEQYF
TGCAGTGCTAGTACGACTAGCGGGGGGGCCACGTACGAGCAGTACTTC